This TCR beta chain was captured by sequencing in a study of cytomegalovirus exposure and HLA in healthy donors. This clone has just one count. 60 Vbeta and 13 Jbeta primers were used in PCR. Assay: immunoSEQ multiplex PCR; the TCRdb copy retains only in-frame clones and omits some. The sample lists under 75,000 clones, 70% to 85% occurring once. Looked up from germline, CDR1 is SEHNR and CDR2 is FQNEAQ (reference sequence). V dropped 4 bases and J dropped 6; count of bases not matched to a gene: 11. The CDR3 is 16 residues long. This sequence was found in a human donor in good health. The sample taken for sequencing was PBMCs. The V gene is TRBV7-9, the J gene TRBJ1-4; 7 nucleotides match TRBD1. The CDR3 nucleotides read TGTGCCAGCAGCTCATGGACAGGTCCGCGCGATGAAAAACTGTTTTTT. This encodes CASSSWTGPRDEKLFF.